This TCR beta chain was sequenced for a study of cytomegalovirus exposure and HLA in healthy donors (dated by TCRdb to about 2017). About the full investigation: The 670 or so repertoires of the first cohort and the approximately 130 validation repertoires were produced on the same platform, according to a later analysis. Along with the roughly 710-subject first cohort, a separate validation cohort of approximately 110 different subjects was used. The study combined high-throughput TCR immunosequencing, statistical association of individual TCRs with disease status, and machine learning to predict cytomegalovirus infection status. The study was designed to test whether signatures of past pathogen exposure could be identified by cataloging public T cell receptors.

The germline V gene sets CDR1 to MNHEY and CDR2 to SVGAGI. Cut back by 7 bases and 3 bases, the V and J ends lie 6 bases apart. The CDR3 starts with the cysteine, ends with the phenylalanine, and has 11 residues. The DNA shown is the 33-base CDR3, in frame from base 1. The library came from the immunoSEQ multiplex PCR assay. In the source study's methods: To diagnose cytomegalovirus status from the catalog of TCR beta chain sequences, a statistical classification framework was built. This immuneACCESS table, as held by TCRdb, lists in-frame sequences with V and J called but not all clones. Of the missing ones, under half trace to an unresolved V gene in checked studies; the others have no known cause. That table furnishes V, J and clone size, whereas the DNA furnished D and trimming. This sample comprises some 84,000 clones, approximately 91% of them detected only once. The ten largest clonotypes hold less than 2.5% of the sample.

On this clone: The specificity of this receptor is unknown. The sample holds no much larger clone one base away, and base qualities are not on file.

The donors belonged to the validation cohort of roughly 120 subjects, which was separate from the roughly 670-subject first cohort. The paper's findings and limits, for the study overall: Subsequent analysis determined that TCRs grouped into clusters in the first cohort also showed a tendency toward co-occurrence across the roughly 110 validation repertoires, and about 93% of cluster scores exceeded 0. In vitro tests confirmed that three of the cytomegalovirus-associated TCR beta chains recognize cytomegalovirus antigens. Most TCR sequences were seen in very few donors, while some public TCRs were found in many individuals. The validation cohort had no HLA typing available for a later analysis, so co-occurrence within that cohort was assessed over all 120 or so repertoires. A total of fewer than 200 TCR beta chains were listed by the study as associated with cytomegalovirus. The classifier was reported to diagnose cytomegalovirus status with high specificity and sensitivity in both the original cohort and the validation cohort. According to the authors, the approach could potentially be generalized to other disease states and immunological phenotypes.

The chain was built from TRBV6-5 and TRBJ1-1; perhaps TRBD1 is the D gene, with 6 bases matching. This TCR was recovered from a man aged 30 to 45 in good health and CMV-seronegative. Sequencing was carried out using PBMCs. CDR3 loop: CASTGDTEAFF. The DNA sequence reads TGTGCCAGCACAGGGGACACTGAAGCTTTCTTT.